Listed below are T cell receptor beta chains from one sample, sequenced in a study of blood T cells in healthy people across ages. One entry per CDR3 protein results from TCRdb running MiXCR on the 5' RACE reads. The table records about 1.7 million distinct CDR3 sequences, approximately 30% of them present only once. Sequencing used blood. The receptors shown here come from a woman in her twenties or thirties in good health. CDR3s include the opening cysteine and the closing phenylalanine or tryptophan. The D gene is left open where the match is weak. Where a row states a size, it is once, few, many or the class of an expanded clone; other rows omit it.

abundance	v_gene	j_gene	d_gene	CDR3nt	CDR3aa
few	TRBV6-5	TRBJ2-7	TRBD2	TGTGCCAGCAGAAGCGCGGGAGGCCTAACCTACGAGCAGTACTTC	CASRSAGGLTYEQYF
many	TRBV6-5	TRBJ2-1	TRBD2	TGTGCCAGCACCCCCGGGGGGGCGCGCTCCTACAATGAGCAGTTCTTC	CASTPGGARSYNEQFF
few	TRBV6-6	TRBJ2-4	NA	TGTGCCAGCAGTTACTCAGGTCCCAAAAACATTCAGTACTTC	CASSYSGPKNIQYF
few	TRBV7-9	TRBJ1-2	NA	TGTGCCAGCAGCCGCTCGGGCGGGATCTATGGCTACACCTTC	CASSRSGGIYGYTF
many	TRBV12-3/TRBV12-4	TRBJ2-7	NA	TGTGCCAGCAGTTGGGGGGCTATTGGTGGCGAGCAGTACTTC	CASSWGAIGGEQYF
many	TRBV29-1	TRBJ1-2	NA	TGCAGCGTTGTCAGGGGCAGCTCGAGGGGCTACACCTTC	CSVVRGSSRGYTF
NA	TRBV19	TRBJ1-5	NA	TGTGCCAGTCACGACGGCGGGGATAGCAATCAGCCCCAGCATTTT	CASHDGGDSNQPQHF
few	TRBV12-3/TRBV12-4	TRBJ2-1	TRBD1	TGTGCCAGCAGTCTCCCCGGGACAGGGACACCGGGTGAGCAGTTCTTC	CASSLPGTGTPGEQFF
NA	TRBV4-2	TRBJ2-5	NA	TGTGCCAGCGGCCAAGTGTCGGACCTGCGGGAAGAGACCCAGTACTTC	CASGQVSDLREETQYF
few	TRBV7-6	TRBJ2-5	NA	TGTGCCAGCAGCTTCGTTAAAGAGACCCAGTACTTC	CASSFVKETQYF
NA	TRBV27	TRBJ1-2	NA	TGTGCCAGCAGTCCCCGGAGGGAATGGGACTATGGCTACACCTTC	CASSPRREWDYGYTF
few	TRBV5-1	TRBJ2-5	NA	TGCGCTAGCAGCGAGGGAGCGTTTGGGGGAGAGACCCAGTACTTC	CASSEGAFGGETQYF
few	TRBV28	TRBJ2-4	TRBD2	TGTGCCAGCAGTGGTGGGACTAGCGGGGGGGCGAGGAGGGCCTCGTCCAAAAACATTCAGTACTTC	CASSGGTSGGARRASSKNIQYF
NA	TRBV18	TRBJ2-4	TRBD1	TGTGCCAGCTCACCACCGTCGCAGGGGGCGGGAAACATTCAGTACTTC	CASSPPSQGAGNIQYF
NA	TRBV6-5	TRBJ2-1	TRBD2	TGTGCCAGCAGTAAGACTAGCGGGAGTGGGTATGAGCAGTTCTTC	CASSKTSGSGYEQFF
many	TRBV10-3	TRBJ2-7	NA	TGTGCCATCCAATCCCGGGGACTTGGGGAGCAGTACTTC	CAIQSRGLGEQYF
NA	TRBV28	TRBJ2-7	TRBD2	TGTGCCAGCAGTCCACCTAGCGGGGGTCCTTCCTACGAGCAGTACTTC	CASSPPSGGPSYEQYF
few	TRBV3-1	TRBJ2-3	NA	TGTGCCAGCAGCCAAATCGCTACAGATACGCAGTATTTT	CASSQIATDTQYF
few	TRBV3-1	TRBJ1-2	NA	TGTGCCAGCAGCGAATGGGGTGTTGGCTACACCTTC	CASSEWGVGYTF
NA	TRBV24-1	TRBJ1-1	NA	TGTGCCACCAGTGATTCGGCAGAGGCCACTGAAGCTTTCTTT	CATSDSAEATEAFF
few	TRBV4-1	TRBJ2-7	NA	TGCGCCAGCAGACCGAGGGACACCTCAATTTACGAGCAGTACTTC	CASRPRDTSIYEQYF
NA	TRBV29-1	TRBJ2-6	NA	TGCAGCGTCGATGGACATACTGGGGCCAACGTCCGGACTTTC	CSVDGHTGANVRTF
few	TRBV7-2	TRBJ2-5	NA	TGTGCCAGCAGCCTTCAGGTGCCTCTCCTCCAAGAGACCCAGTACTTC	CASSLQVPLLQETQYF
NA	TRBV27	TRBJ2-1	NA	TGTGCCAGCAGCCTTTTTCAGGGCGACCCCTACAATGAGCAGTTCTTC	CASSLFQGDPYNEQFF
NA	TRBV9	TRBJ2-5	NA	TGTGCCAGCAGCGTTCTTGGGGGGCCGGAGACCCAGTACTTC	CASSVLGGPETQYF
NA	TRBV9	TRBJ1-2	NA	TGTGCCAGCAGCGTTGGGGTTGGGCGGACGGAGGATGGCTACACCTTC	CASSVGVGRTEDGYTF
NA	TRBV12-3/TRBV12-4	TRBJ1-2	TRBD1	TGTGCCAGCAATCTCGGACAGGGGGATGGCTACACCTTC	CASNLGQGDGYTF
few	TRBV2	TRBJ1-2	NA	TGTGCCAGCACGAGGGTTGGCTATGGCTACACCTTC	CASTRVGYGYTF
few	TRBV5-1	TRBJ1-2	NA	TGCGCCAGCAGCGAGAATCAGGGGCGAGATGGCTATGGCTACACCTTC	CASSENQGRDGYGYTF
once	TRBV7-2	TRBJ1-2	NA	TGTGCCAGCAGCTTAGAGGCCCCCCAAACGGGTGGCTACACCTTC	CASSLEAPQTGGYTF
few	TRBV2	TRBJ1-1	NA	TGTGCCAGCAGTTCCCAGCCTCAAGGTAACACTGAAGCTTTCTTT	CASSSQPQGNTEAFF
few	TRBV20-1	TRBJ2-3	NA	TGCAGTGCGAGGGGACCTAGCACAGATACGCAGTATTTT	CSARGPSTDTQYF
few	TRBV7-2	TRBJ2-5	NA	TGTGCCAGCAGCTTAGAACGGTTCGGGACCCAGTACTTC	CASSLERFGTQYF
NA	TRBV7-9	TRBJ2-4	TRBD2	TGTGCCAGCGGGGGGGAAGGTGGGACCTACGGGCAGTACTTC	CASGGEGGTYGQYF
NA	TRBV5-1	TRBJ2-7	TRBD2	TGCGCCAGCAGCTCCAATCAACTAGCGGGAGTGGGCGAGCAGTACTTC	CASSSNQLAGVGEQYF
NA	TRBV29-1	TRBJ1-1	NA	TGCAGCGTTGGGACTCCCAGGGGATCTGAAGCTTTCTTT	CSVGTPRGSEAFF
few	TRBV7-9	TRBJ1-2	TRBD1	TGTGCCAGCAGCTTCACTGACAGGGACTATGGCTACACCTTC	CASSFTDRDYGYTF
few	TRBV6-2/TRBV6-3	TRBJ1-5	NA	TGTGCCAGCAGTTACTCGATATCTCGTGGACCACCTATTCAGCCCCAGCATTTT	CASSYSISRGPPIQPQHF
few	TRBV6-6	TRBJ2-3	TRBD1	TGTGCCAGCAGAGGCATGGGGACAGGGAGCACAGATACGCAGTATTTT	CASRGMGTGSTDTQYF
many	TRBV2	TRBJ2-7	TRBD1	TGTGCCAGCACCCCGGACAGGGCTACCTACGAGCAGTACTTC	CASTPDRATYEQYF
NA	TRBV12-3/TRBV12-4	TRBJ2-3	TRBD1	TGTGCCAGCAGACTCGGGACAGCGAGCACAGATGCGCAGTATTTT	CASRLGTASTDAQYF
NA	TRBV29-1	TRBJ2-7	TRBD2	TGCAGCGTCGACGACACTAGCGGGAGGACCTACGAGCAGTACTTC	CSVDDTSGRTYEQYF
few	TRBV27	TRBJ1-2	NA	TGTGCCAGCAGTTCCCGGGACTTTTCCTATGGCTACACCTTC	CASSSRDFSYGYTF
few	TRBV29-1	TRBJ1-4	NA	TGCAGCGTTGAAGACGCAACTAATGAAAAACTGTTTTTT	CSVEDATNEKLFF
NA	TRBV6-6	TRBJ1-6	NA	TGTGCCAGCAGTTACGACAATAATTCACCCCTCCACTTT	CASSYDNNSPLHF
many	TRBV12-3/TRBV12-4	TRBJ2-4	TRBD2	TGTGCCAGCAGTTCCGGACTAGCGAACATTCAGTACTTC	CASSSGLANIQYF
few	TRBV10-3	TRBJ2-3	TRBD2	TGTGCCATCAAGGGTAGCGGGGACCCAGATACGCAGTATTTT	CAIKGSGDPDTQYF
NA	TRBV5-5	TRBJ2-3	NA	TGTGCCAGCACCTTTTCCGGGCGTGGAGATACGCAGTATTTT	CASTFSGRGDTQYF
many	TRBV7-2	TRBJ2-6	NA	TGTGCCAGCAGCTTAGCGTTCCGAACCGACTCTGGGGCCAACGTCCTGACTTTC	CASSLAFRTDSGANVLTF